These 20 T cell receptor beta chains share one sample of origin, sequenced in a study of T cell responses to AZD1222 COVID-19 vaccine. Sequencing used immunoSEQ multiplex PCR; TCRdb keeps in-frame clones, though not all of them. The table lists some 120,000 clones, roughly 90% of them singletons, with over 8.5% in the top ten. The sample was peripheral blood, taken on day 0 of MenACWY control vaccination. The source of these receptors is an adult in good health.

V gene TRBV5-6 combines with J gene TRBJ2-7; 7 bases fit TRBD2. The CDR3 is made up of 13 amino acids. The V gene's germline CDR1 is SGHDT and CDR2 YYEEEE. Trimming at V came to 0 bases and at J to 5 bases, leaving 2 bases not matched to a gene. CDR3 DNA sequence: TGTGCCAGCAGCTTGGCCCGGGGGGACGAGCAGTACTTC. Translated: CASSLARGDEQYF.

In DNA, the CDR3 is TGTGCCAGCAGCCCCACTAGCGGGACTGGGGATACGCAGTATTTT. Translating it yields CASSPTSGTGDTQYF. The rearrangement uses TRBV6-4 and TRBJ2-3, with 10 bases lining up with TRBD2. The CDR3 runs 15 residues. Trimming took 6 bases from V and 6 from J; bases not matched to a gene: 9. CDR1 MRHNA and CDR2 SNTAGT come from the germline V gene.

The chain combines TRBV10-3 with TRBJ2-2, with TRBD1 matching over 8 bases. CDR3 length: 15 amino acids. J gave up 4 bases and V 2 bases, and 3 bases lay outside the gene matches. From germline, CDR1 is ENHRY and CDR2 SYGVKD. Here the CDR3 reads CAISEETGVTGELFF. CDR3 coding DNA: TGTGCCATCAGTGAGGAGACAGGGGTCACCGGGGAGCTGTTTTTT.

The rearrangement uses TRBV4-1 and TRBJ1-5; the D gene is possibly TRBD1 (6 bases). Germline lookup yields CDR1 MGHRA and CDR2 YSYEKL. The CDR3 runs 17 residues. V was shortened by 4 bases and J by 5 bases, with 21 bases between the two germline ends. CDR3 amino acids: CASSLRANRDTYQPQHF. The CDR3 DNA reads as TGCGCCAGCAGCCTTCGAGCGAACCGGGACACCTATCAGCCCCAGCATTTT.

The V and J genes are TRBV21-1 and TRBJ2-7. TRBV21-1 is labeled a pseudogene. The CDR3 loop spans 14 amino acids. CDR3 in amino acids: CASSKDSGPYEQYF. CDR3 bases: TGTGCCAGCAGCAAAGATTCCGGACCCTACGAGCAGTACTTC.

V and J are TRBV13 and TRBJ2-2, with 8 bases matching TRBD1. The germline CDR1 and CDR2 sequences are PRHDT and FYEKMQ (reference sequence). The V gene end was trimmed by 6 bases and the J gene end by 0 bases; junction bases not matched to a gene: 3. The CDR3 sequence is 15 residues long. CDR3 DNA sequence: TGTGCCAGCAGTCCGGACAGGGCGAACACCGGGGAGCTGTTTTTT. It yields the protein CASSPDRANTGELFF.

The CDR3 DNA is TGTGCCAGCAGGCCTGACGGGATCCTCTCCTACGAGCAGTACTTC. Translation: CASRPDGILSYEQYF. This rearrangement joins TRBV7-2 to TRBJ2-7; perhaps TRBD2 as D (5 bases). The V end lost 6 bases, the J end lost 0 bases, and 15 bases lay between the germline ends. The length of the CDR3 is 15 residues. The germline V gene encodes CDR1 SGHTA and CDR2 FQGNSA.

The chain couples TRBV13 to TRBJ2-7, with TRBD2 matching 12 bases. CDR3 length equals 16 residues. The V gene's germline CDR1 is PRHDT and CDR2 FYEKMQ (reference sequence). J was trimmed by 2 bases and V by 5 bases; bases with no gene match: 7. CDR3 in DNA: TGTGCCAGCAGCGGGAGACTAGCGGGAGTAACCTACGAGCAGTACTTC. Translation gives CASSGRLAGVTYEQYF.

The J gene is TRBJ2-3, the V gene TRBV25-1, with D tentatively TRBD2 (6 bases). The V gene lost 1 base and the J gene lost 2 bases, with 10 bases spanning the gap. This CDR3 comprises 15 residues. Germline V gene sequence: CDR1 MGHDK, CDR2 SYGVNS. CDR3 region: CASSESGRPTDTQYF. CDR3 nucleotide sequence: TGTGCCAGCAGTGAATCTGGGAGGCCCACAGATACGCAGTATTTT.

This chain links TRBV9 with TRBJ1-4; possibly TRBD1 for D (5 bases). This CDR3 region has 14 residues. With 2 bases removed from V and 7 bases from J, the gap between germline ends came to 12 bases. Germline V CDR1 and CDR2: SGDLS, YYNGEE. In DNA, the CDR3 is TGTGCCAGCAGCGTCACTCGGGACGCTGAAAAACTGTTTTTT. Protein sequence: CASSVTRDAEKLFF.

This sequence joins TRBV4-2 and TRBJ2-1; possibly TRBD1 or TRBD2 for D (5 bases each). This CDR3 comprises 16 residues. Trimming took off 1 base at V and 10 bases at J, with 20 bases between the two ends. Germline CDR1 LGHNA, CDR2 YNFKEQ. Written as DNA, the CDR3 is TGTGCCAGCAGCCAAGCTTCCGGGACCCTCATCGGGGAGCAGTTCTTC. Its translation is CASSQASGTLIGEQFF.

The CDR3 loop reads CASSPQGVSSYEQYF. As DNA, the CDR3 is TGTGCCAGCAGTCCGCAAGGTGTTAGCTCCTACGAGCAGTACTTC. The chain employs TRBV6-5 and TRBJ2-7; no clear D gene. Germline loops: CDR1 MNHEY, CDR2 SVGAGI. V was pared by 5 bases and J by 0 bases, with 14 bases between. This CDR3 is built from 15 residues.

The chain joins TRBV7-9 to TRBJ2-5, with D unclear. Trimming removed 5 bases from V and 2 bases from J, with 12 bases in between. The CDR3 loop spans 14 amino acids. Germline-derived CDR1 and CDR2 are SEHNR and FQNEAQ (reference sequence). CDR3: CASSPEGSQETQYF. The CDR3 coding sequence is TGTGCCAGCAGCCCCGAAGGCAGTCAAGAGACCCAGTACTTC.

V gene TRBV3-1 (or the pseudogene TRBV3-2) combines with J gene TRBJ1-1; possibly TRBD1 for D (6 bases). Per the germline V gene, CDR1 is LGHDT and CDR2 is YNNKEL (reference sequence). V was shortened by 3 bases and J by 7 bases, with 9 bases between the two germline ends. The CDR3 has 12 amino acids. CDR3 region: CASSHGQNEAFF. As DNA, the CDR3 is TGTGCCAGCAGCCACGGACAGAATGAAGCTTTCTTT.

The chain carries TRBV5-1 and TRBJ1-2, with D perhaps TRBD1 (5 bases). CDR1 and CDR2 (germline): SGHRS, YFSETQ. Trimming removed 4 bases at V and 8 bases at J, with 18 bases between. This CDR3 spans 14 amino acids. The DNA for the CDR3 is TGCGCCAGCAGCGAGAGTGGAAGTTGGGGGGGCTACACCTTC. The encoded protein is CASSESGSWGGYTF.

The chain employs TRBV7-2 and TRBJ1-5; 7 nucleotides line up with TRBD1. The CDR3 is 15 residues long. V gave up 5 bases and J gave up 4 bases; unmatched junction bases: 8. CDR1 is SGHTA and CDR2 is FQGNSA in the germline V gene. In nucleotides, the CDR3 is TGTGCCAGCAGCAAAGGGACAGTCACTAATCAGCCCCAGCATTTT. The encoded protein is CASSKGTVTNQPQHF.

V usage is TRBV30 and J usage is TRBJ2-1; 9 bases align to TRBD1. This CDR3 is built from 19 residues. Germline V gene sequence: CDR1 GTSNPN, CDR2 SVGIG (reference sequence). Losses at the gene ends were 3 bases for V and 0 bases for J; bases not matched to a gene: 15. The CDR3 coding sequence is TGTGCCTGGAGGGGACCGACAGGGGGAGACCCACCCTCCTACAATGAGCAGTTCTTC. This translates into CAWRGPTGGDPPSYNEQFF.

The V and J genes are TRBV13 and TRBJ2-7; D possibly corresponds to TRBD1 (6 bases). The V end was cut by 3 bases, the J end by 7 bases, with 10 bases between. The CDR3 consists of 12 residues. CDR1 is PRHDT and CDR2 is FYEKMQ in the germline V gene (reference sequence). The CDR3 loop is CASSFDRWEQYF. The CDR3 bases are TGTGCCAGCAGCTTCGACAGGTGGGAGCAGTACTTC.

The V call is TRBV19, the J call TRBJ1-2; D call uncertain. The CDR3 covers 13 residues. CDR1 is LNHDA, CDR2 SQIVND, per germline (reference sequence). V was clipped by 3 bases and J by 1 base, with 6 bases between them. The CDR3 region has the DNA TGTGCCAGTAGTATTCAGCGTAACTATGGCTACACCTTC. Translation: CASSIQRNYGYTF.

The rearrangement uses TRBV6-5 and TRBJ1-2; D gene unclear. V lost 0 bases and J lost 4, with 12 bases in between. The germline CDR1 and CDR2 sequences are MNHEY and SVGAGI. CDR3 length equals 15 residues. CDR3 loop: CASSYSSRLGYGYTF. The DNA of the CDR3 is TGTGCCAGCAGTTACTCGAGCAGGTTGGGCTATGGCTACACCTTC.